These T cell receptor beta chains were read from a single sample in a study of blood T cell repertoires in COVID-19. Repertoires were generated with immunoSEQ multiplex PCR, while TCRdb's copy carries only in-frame clones and drops some. The sample yields 200,000 to 300,000 clones, 86% seen once. Specimen: peripheral blood. All receptors derive from a man aged 40-49 years who had recovered from COVID-19. The CDR3 runs from the conserved cysteine through the conserved F or W. The D gene is left open where the match is weak. Clone size is given for some rows only: seen once, a few or many times, or a class if the clone is expanded.

CDR3: CASSQVLAGPHEQYF
DNA: TGTGCCAGCAGCCAAGTGCTAGCGGGACCCCACGAGCAGTACTTC
size: NA
J: TRBJ2-7
V: TRBV3-1/TRBV3-2
D: TRBD2

CDR3: CASSPRTGVRNEQFF
DNA: TGCGCCAGCAGCCCCAGGACAGGGGTTAGAAATGAGCAGTTCTTC
size: NA
J: TRBJ2-1
V: TRBV4-3
D: TRBD1

CDR3: CASSFSGLTYNEQFF
DNA: TGTGCCAGCAGTTTTAGCGGGCTAACCTACAATGAGCAGTTCTTC
size: NA
J: TRBJ2-1
V: TRBV6-5
D: TRBD2

CDR3: CASSELTGLSYEQYF
DNA: TGTGCCAGCAGTGAATTGACAGGACTTTCCTACGAGCAGTACTTC
size: NA
J: TRBJ2-7
V: TRBV6-1
D: NA

CDR3: CASSPFTGGPYEQYF
DNA: TGTGCCAGCTCACCTTTTACGGGGGGGCCCTACGAGCAGTACTTC
size: NA
J: TRBJ2-7
V: TRBV18
D: TRBD2

CDR3: CASSLRGQGALNEKLFF
DNA: TGTGCCAGCAGCTTAAGGGGACAGGGGGCGCTTAATGAAAAACTGTTTTTT
size: NA
J: TRBJ1-4
V: TRBV7-2
D: TRBD1

CDR3: CASSPGGPNHPRNQPQHF
DNA: TGTGCCAGCAGCCCCGGGGGGCCGAACCATCCACGCAATCAGCCCCAGCATTTT
size: NA
J: TRBJ1-5
V: TRBV27
D: NA

CDR3: CATSRQPFSGTYEQYF
DNA: TGTGCCACCAGCAGACAACCATTTAGCGGTACCTACGAGCAGTACTTC
size: NA
J: TRBJ2-7
V: TRBV15
D: NA

CDR3: CASSQDLTSGRPDTQYF
DNA: TGCGCCAGCAGCCAAGATTTAACTAGCGGGAGACCAGATACGCAGTATTTT
size: NA
J: TRBJ2-3
V: TRBV4-1
D: TRBD2

CDR3: CASSLGTRTGGGTDTQYF
DNA: TGTGCCAGCAGCCTCGGGACTAGAACTGGAGGTGGCACAGATACGCAGTATTTT
size: once
J: TRBJ2-3
V: TRBV3-1/TRBV3-2
D: TRBD2

CDR3: CASSARQATNEKLFF
DNA: TGTGCCAGCAGCGCCCGACAGGCAACTAATGAAAAACTGTTTTTT
size: NA
J: TRBJ1-4
V: TRBV9
D: NA

CDR3: CASSYIQGGTGELFF
DNA: TGTGCCAGCAGCTATATACAGGGGGGCACCGGGGAGCTGTTTTTT
size: few
J: TRBJ2-2
V: TRBV7-2
D: TRBD1

CDR3: CASSLDRVGEQYF
DNA: TGTGCCAGCAGCTTAGATCGTGTCGGCGAGCAGTACTTC
size: NA
J: TRBJ2-7
V: TRBV7-9
D: NA

CDR3: CATSRTVYNEQFF
DNA: TGTGCCACCAGCAGGACAGTTTACAATGAGCAGTTCTTC
size: NA
J: TRBJ2-1
V: TRBV15
D: NA

CDR3: CASSPLGLSGTGKNEQYF
DNA: TGTGCCAGCTCACCACTGGGTCTTTCGGGAACAGGGAAGAACGAGCAGTACTTC
size: NA
J: TRBJ2-7
V: TRBV18
D: NA

CDR3: CASGRTGVDTF
DNA: TGTGCCAGCGGAAGGACAGGTGTAGACACCTTC
size: NA
J: TRBJ1-2
V: TRBV2
D: TRBD1

CDR3: CASSTGSNTEAFF
DNA: TGTGCCAGCAGCACAGGGTCGAACACTGAAGCTTTCTTT
size: NA
J: TRBJ1-1
V: TRBV12-3/TRBV12-4
D: NA